This T cell receptor beta chain was recovered during a study of blood T cell repertoires in COVID-19. About the study: Sources were T cells, B-cell-depleted T cells, or PBMCs; the material itself was cDNA or gDNA.

About this clone: Distinct nucleotide sequences in the sample also encode this CDR3.

Participant-given clinical history determined each cohort assignment. The CDR3 consists of 13 residues. Trimming took 5 bases from V and 0 from J, leaving 5 bases between them. Sequencing used immunoSEQ multiplex PCR; TCRdb keeps in-frame clones, though not all of them. Here the sample spans some 330,000 clones, roughly 88% being singletons. The sequence was obtained from a man aged 25 to 40 who had recovered from COVID-19. The sample taken for sequencing was PBMCs or T cells enriched from blood (not recorded which). V gene TRBV12-3 or TRBV12-4 combines with J gene TRBJ1-5; D is ambiguous. The CDR3 region is CASSLYSNQPQHF. DNA of the CDR3: TGTGCCAGCAGTCTTTATAGCAATCAGCCCCAGCATTTT.